This T cell receptor beta chain was sequenced during a study of T-cell memory formation after mild COVID-19. The study, taken as a whole, reports: Contracting CD8+ clones were enriched in EMRA, CD4+ mainly in CM and EM. Clones that got smaller from day 15 to 85 had even CD4/CD8, while clones growing later tipped toward CD4+.

This clonotype was counted ten times or more. As yet, its antigen is unknown. TCR alpha and TCR beta cDNA libraries carrying sample barcodes and UMIs came from 5'RACE with constant-segment primers. In TCRdb, the 5' RACE reads were re-called with MiXCR into one record per CDR3 protein. The sample yields a few hundred thousand distinct CDR3 sequences, around 15% seen once. The CDR3 has 13 amino acids. Germline V lookup: CDR1 DFQATT, CDR2 SNEGSKA (reference sequence). Trimming cost V 1 base and J 8 bases; bases outside gene matches: 7. The receptor was derived from a man aged 18 to 35 who had mild COVID-19 (a few samples of this study predate the infection). Cell type and time point are not known. This chain links TRBV20-1 with TRBJ1-1; 7 positions match TRBD1. Sequenced: PBMCs or a T cell subset sorted from them (not recorded which). The chain's CDR3 is CSARGWEGAEAFF. Here the CDR3 DNA reads TGCAGTGCTAGAGGGTGGGAGGGGGCCGAAGCTTTCTTT.